Listed below are T cell receptor beta chains from one sample, sequenced in a study of metastatic and nonmetastatic thyroid tumors. TCRdb called clones again from the PCR reads with MiXCR. The sample records about 12,000 clones, around 25% being singletons. Sequenced sample: adjacent normal tissue. The source of these receptors is a female donor with papillary thyroid cancer or a benign thyroid nodule (not recorded which). Some clones in this sample may be carry-over from other donors' samples. Each CDR3 is given with its conserved first and last residue. A D gene is named only where the DNA matches it firmly. Some rows have no size entry. The others give once, few or many, or a class for an expanded clone.

j_call v_call d_call clone_size cdr3_nt cdr3_aa
TRBJ2-7 TRBV11-3 TRBD2 medium-sized TGTGCCAGCAGCTTCGGGAGGACCCTAACCTACGAGCAGTACTTC CASSFGRTLTYEQYF
TRBJ2-1 TRBV6-1 TRBD2 few TGTGCCAGCAGGTTCCGTCTTAGCGGGAGGGTTGGCAATGAGCAGTTCTTC CASRFRLSGRVGNEQFF
TRBJ1-3 TRBV19 . . TGTGCCAGTAGCTCCGGAAACACCATATATTTT CASSSGNTIYF
TRBJ1-4 TRBV10-3 . medium-sized TGTGCCATCGGGGTTGCAACTAATGAAAAACTGTTTTTT CAIGVATNEKLFF
TRBJ2-3 TRBV11-1 . . TGTGCCAGCAGCTTAGACCTAGGCCACACAGATACGCAGTATTTT CASSLDLGHTDTQYF
TRBJ2-1 TRBV7-6 TRBD2 . TGTGCGATCAGCACGGGACTAGCTCAGGAGCAGTTCTTC CAISTGLAQEQFF
TRBJ2-7 TRBV7-3 TRBD2 medium-sized TGTGCCAGCAGCTTAACTAGCGGGGGGACCTACGAGCAGTACTTC CASSLTSGGTYEQYF
TRBJ2-7 TRBV20-1 TRBD2 . TGCAGTGCCATAGTGGGACTAGCGTCGGGGGAGCAGTACTTC CSAIVGLASGEQYF
TRBJ2-1 TRBV27 TRBD2 few TGTGCCAGCAGTTCAAGCGGGGGGGCAATGTATGAGCAGTTCTTC CASSSSGGAMYEQFF
TRBJ1-1 TRBV2 . . TGTGCCACCCGGGACGGTCTCATGAACACTGAAGCTTTCTTT CATRDGLMNTEAFF